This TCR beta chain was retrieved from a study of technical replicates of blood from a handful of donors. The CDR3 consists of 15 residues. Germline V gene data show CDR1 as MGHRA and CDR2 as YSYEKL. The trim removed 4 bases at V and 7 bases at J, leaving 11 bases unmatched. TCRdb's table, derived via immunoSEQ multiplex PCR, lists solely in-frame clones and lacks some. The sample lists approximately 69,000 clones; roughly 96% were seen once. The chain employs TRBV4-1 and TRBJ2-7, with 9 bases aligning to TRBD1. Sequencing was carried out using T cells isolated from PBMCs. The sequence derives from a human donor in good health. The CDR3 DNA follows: TGCGCCAGCAGCCCCGAGGACAGGGGATATAGTGAGCAGTACTTC. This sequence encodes CASSPEDRGYSEQYF.